Below are 23 T cell receptor beta chains sequenced from a single sample in a study of cytomegalovirus exposure and HLA in healthy donors. The assay was immunoSEQ multiplex PCR, and TCRdb's table has in-frame clones only and misses some. The data hold 160,000 or so clones, with 88% observed a single time. Sequencing was carried out using PBMCs. These TCRs come from a man aged 18 to 35 in good health and CMV-seronegative.

This rearrangement joins TRBV4-1 to TRBJ2-7; 16 positions agree with TRBD2. The CDR3 runs 18 residues. CDR1 MGHRA and CDR2 YSYEKL come from the germline V gene. Trimming removed 3 bases from V and 0 bases from J; junction bases left unmatched: 5. CDR3 bases: TGCGCCAGCAGCCAGGAGGGACTAGCGGGAGGGAGCTCCTACGAGCAGTACTTC. Its protein product is CASSQEGLAGGSSYEQYF.

The table lists this clone with a few counts. V is TRBV5-1 and J is TRBJ1-1; D gene ambiguous. The ends were cut back, 0 bases at V and 1 base at J, with 7 bases in the middle. CDR1 SGHRS and CDR2 YFSETQ come from the germline V gene. The CDR3 contains 14 residues. CDR3 amino acids: CASSLAYRNTEAFF. CDR3 sequence (DNA): TGCGCCAGCAGCTTGGCCTACAGGAACACTGAAGCTTTCTTT. Filled out from reference TRBV5-1 and TRBJ1-1, the complete variable domain reads KAGVTQTPRYLIKTRGQQVTLSCSPISGHRSVSWYQQTPGQGLQFLFEYFSETQRNKGNFPGRFSGRQFSNSRSEMNVSTLELGDSALYLCASSLAYRNTEAFFGQGTRLTVV.

This chain uses TRBV28 with TRBJ1-2, with no clear D. The CDR3 loop spans 14 amino acids. CDR1 is MDHEN, CDR2 SYDVKM, per germline. V was cut by 6 bases and J by 3 bases, with 14 bases left in between. CDR3 bases: TGTGCCAGCAGCCTCGCGCGCCGTGACTATGGCTACACCTTC. It codes for CASSLARRDYGYTF.

The rearrangement joins TRBV15 to TRBJ1-1; D uncertain. The CDR3 contains 16 residues. Germline CDR1 reads LNHNV; CDR2 reads YYDKDF (reference sequence). V dropped 0 bases and J dropped 8 bases, with 19 bases sitting between them. In DNA form, the CDR3 reads TGTGCCACCAGCAGAGATAGAGGGCCCAAAGGAGCGGAAGCTTTCTTT. It translates to CATSRDRGPKGAEAFF. Supplemented by reference TRBV15 and TRBJ1-1, the full variable domain reads DAMVIQNPRYQVTQFGKPVTLSCSQTLNHNVMYWYQQKSSQAPKLLFHYYDKDFNNEADTPDNFQSRRPNTSFCFLDIRSPGLGDTAMYLCATSRDRGPKGAEAFFGQGTRLTVV.

The chain joins TRBV19 to TRBJ2-5; maybe TRBD1 (6 bases). Trimming shortened V by 0 bases and J by 8 bases, and 10 bases separated the two germline ends. Germline V gene lookup returns CDR1 LNHDA and CDR2 SQIVND (reference sequence). This CDR3 spans 13 amino acids. The CDR3 sequence is CASSIDPQGTQYF. The CDR3 coding sequence is TGTGCCAGTAGTATAGATCCACAGGGTACCCAGTACTTC.

This clone showed up just once. The chain is built from TRBV2 and TRBJ2-1; TRBD2 matches at 14 bases. Germline lookup yields CDR1 SNHLY and CDR2 FYNNEI. The V segment lost 0 bases and the J segment 8 bases; nucleotides outside the gene matches: 9. The CDR3 contains 18 residues. CDR3 sequence reads: CASSEAAGLAGGWDEQFF. The CDR3 region has the DNA TGTGCCAGCAGTGAAGCGGCCGGACTAGCGGGGGGTTGGGATGAGCAGTTCTTC.

The CDR3 DNA follows: TGCGCCAGCAGTAAACAGGGGGCAATAGGGGAGCAGTACTTC. Its protein product is CASSKQGAIGEQYF. The V and J genes are TRBV10-1 and TRBJ2-7; 9 bases match TRBD1. After removal of 5 bases from V and 7 bases from J, the junction contained 9 bases not matched to a gene. The CDR3 spans 14 residues. The V gene's germline CDR1 is WNHNN and CDR2 SYGVQD (reference sequence).

The chain joins TRBV28 to TRBJ2-7; TRBD2 is a possible D gene (5 bases). The ends were cut back, 10 bases at V and 6 bases at J, with 19 bases in the middle. In germline, CDR1 is MDHEN, CDR2 SYDVKM. This CDR3 has 13 amino acids. CDR3 sequence reads: CATLASRGFEQYF. CDR3 nucleotides: TGTGCCACCCTTGCGTCCCGGGGTTTCGAGCAGTACTTC.

This clone appeared a few times. The chain has TRBV7-9 and TRBJ1-5, with TRBD1 matching over 8 bases. Germline CDR1 SEHNR, CDR2 FQNEAQ (reference sequence). This CDR3 is 15 amino acids long. V lost 5 bases, J lost 0 bases, and 3 bases stayed unmatched. The CDR3 DNA sequence: TGTGCCAGCAGCCTAGGACAGGGTAGCAATCAGCCCCAGCATTTT. Protein: CASSLGQGSNQPQHF.

This clone was counted ten times or more. V is TRBV6-5 and J is TRBJ2-1; 9 nucleotides match TRBD1. CDR3 length equals 14 residues. V lost 5 bases and J lost 4; bases outside the gene matches: 3. Germline assignment: CDR1 MNHEY and CDR2 SVGAGI. The CDR3 DNA is TGTGCCAGCAGTCCGGGACAGGGTTACAATGAGCAGTTCTTC. As protein: CASSPGQGYNEQFF.

This chain connects TRBV27 to TRBJ1-1; D is perhaps TRBD1 (6 bases). The V end lost 5 bases, the J end lost 11 bases, and 21 bases lay between the germline ends. The CDR3 length is 14 residues. Germline CDR1 MNHEY, CDR2 SMNVEV (reference sequence). The CDR3, as DNA: TGTGCCAGCAGTCTCCGGGCAGGGGCATCTTTGGCTTTCTTT. Translated, it gives CASSLRAGASLAFF.

This chain joins TRBV27 and TRBJ2-7; TRBD2 agrees at 13 bases. This CDR3 is 18 amino acids long. With V trimmed by 1 base and J by 5 bases, 11 bases remained unmatched. CDR1 MNHEY and CDR2 SMNVEV come from the germline V gene (reference sequence). As DNA, the CDR3 is TGTGCCAGCAGTTTATTTGGTAGTGGACTAGCGGGAGTTGACGAGCAGTACTTC. This encodes CASSLFGSGLAGVDEQYF.

V gene TRBV27 combines with J gene TRBJ1-1; 9 bases are a match to TRBD1. V lost 3 bases to trimming and J lost 8 bases; unmatched junction nucleotides: 4. CDR1 and CDR2 from the germline V gene are MNHEY and SMNVEV (reference sequence). The CDR3 covers 13 residues. The CDR3: CASSFSGQGEAFF. The CDR3 nucleotides are TGTGCCAGCAGTTTCTCGGGACAGGGCGAAGCTTTCTTT.

This chain joins TRBV5-1 and TRBJ2-1, with 7 bases fitting TRBD1. Unmatched junction bases numbered 4, after V lost 1 base and J lost 0 bases. From germline, CDR1 is SGHRS and CDR2 YFSETQ. There are 16 residues in the CDR3. The chain's CDR3 is CASSLTGASSYNEQFF. In DNA form, the CDR3 reads TGCGCCAGCAGCTTGACAGGGGCTAGCTCCTACAATGAGCAGTTCTTC.

The chain combines TRBV18 with TRBJ2-1, with TRBD1 identical over 7 bases. CDR3 size: 15 residues. V gave up 4 bases and J gave up 0 bases; unmatched junction bases: 3. CDR1 is KGHSH, CDR2 LQKENI, per germline. The CDR3 is CASSLRTGSYNEQFF. The DNA for the CDR3 is TGTGCCAGCTCACTACGGACAGGCTCCTACAATGAGCAGTTCTTC. The full variable domain, completed using reference TRBV18 and TRBJ2-1, is NAGVMQNPRHLVRRRGQEARLRCSPMKGHSHVYWYRQLPEEGLKFMVYLQKENIIDESGMPKERFSAEFPKEGPSILRIQQVVRGDSAAYFCASSLRTGSYNEQFFGPGTRLTVL.

This chain connects TRBV30 to TRBJ2-2, with TRBD2 as a possible D gene (6 bases). Germline-derived CDR1 and CDR2 are GTSNPN and SVGIG (reference sequence). The CDR3 is 15 amino acids. V lost 0 bases to trimming and J lost 4 bases, with 12 bases between them. Here the CDR3 DNA reads TGTGCCTGGAGTGTCGGAGGGATGATCACCGGGGAGCTGTTTTTT. As protein: CAWSVGGMITGELFF.

This clone was picked up a small number of times. The chain joins TRBV5-6 to TRBJ2-4, with D unresolved. The CDR3 length is 14 residues. Germline V lookup: CDR1 SGHDT, CDR2 YYEEEE. V was clipped by 3 bases and J by 0 bases, with 7 bases between them. CDR3 in amino acids: CASSSVLAKNIQYF. CDR3 nucleotide sequence: TGTGCCAGCAGCTCGGTCCTAGCCAAAAACATTCAGTACTTC.

This sequence joins TRBV6-5 and TRBJ2-1, with 7 bases aligning to TRBD2. Germline-derived CDR1 and CDR2 are MNHEY and SVGAGI. The junction had 4 bases not matched to a gene; V was cut back by 5 bases and J by 3 bases. This CDR3 region has 14 residues. CDR3 DNA: TGTGCCAGCAGTCGGACTAGATTCTACAATGAGCAGTTCTTC. Its protein product is CASSRTRFYNEQFF.

The chain employs TRBV7-9 and TRBJ2-6; D unresolved. Germline V gene data show CDR1 as SEHNR and CDR2 as FQNEAQ (reference sequence). The length of the CDR3 is 15 residues. Trimming stripped 5 bases from V and 4 bases from J, with 12 bases between. The CDR3: CASSKRTVGANVLTF. In DNA form, the CDR3 reads TGTGCCAGCAGCAAGAGAACAGTCGGGGCCAACGTCCTGACTTTC. Using reference TRBV7-9 and TRBJ2-6 for the parts outside the CDR3, the full variable domain is DTGVSQNPRHKITKRGQNVTFRCDPISEHNRLYWYRQTLGQGPEFLTYFQNEAQLEKSRLLSDRFSAERPKGSFSTLEIQRTEQGDSAMYLCASSKRTVGANVLTFGAGSRLTVL.

The gene calls are TRBV14 and TRBJ1-1; TRBD1 is a possible D gene (5 bases). V gave up 6 bases and J gave up 1 base, with 12 bases separating them. The CDR3 consists of 14 residues. Looked up from germline, CDR1 is SGHDN and CDR2 is FVKESK. The CDR3 DNA reads as TGTGCCAGCAGTCAGACAGCAGAGAACACTGAAGCTTTCTTT. Its translation: CASSQTAENTEAFF.

This chain's CDR3 is CASSFTGDNQPQHF. CDR3 nucleotide sequence: TGTGCCAGCAGTTTTACAGGGGATAATCAGCCCCAGCATTTT. J is TRBJ1-5 and V is TRBV27; the match to TRBD1 covers 7 bases. The CDR3 is 14 residues long. Germline CDR1 reads MNHEY; CDR2 reads SMNVEV (reference sequence). V lost 3 bases to trimming and J lost 4 bases; unmatched junction nucleotides: 3.

The chain employs TRBV29-1 and TRBJ2-3, with 8 bases that match TRBD2. With 4 bases clipped from V and 2 bases from J, the junction kept 8 bases outside the gene matches. Germline V gives CDR1 SQVTM, CDR2 ANQGSEA. This CDR3 contains 15 residues. In DNA form, the CDR3 reads TGCAGCGTTGGGCGGGCTAGCGGGTTCACAGATACGCAGTATTTT. Translated: CSVGRASGFTDTQYF.

V gene TRBV10-1 combines with J gene TRBJ2-3, with TRBD2 as a possible D gene (5 bases). V was shortened by 5 bases and J by 2 bases, with 17 bases between the two germline ends. In germline, CDR1 is WNHNN, CDR2 SYGVQD (reference sequence). This CDR3 contains 16 residues. The CDR3 sequence is CASSFDYSIHTDTQYF. Written as DNA, the CDR3 is TGCGCCAGCAGTTTCGACTACTCAATTCACACAGATACGCAGTATTTT.